This TCR beta chain stems from a study of identical twins. This clonotype was recorded a few times. Its antigen is undetermined. Whole-study results and caveats: The abundant beta clonotypes from cord blood had fewer insertions, and memory repertoires had none of this.

V lost 10 bases and J 2 bases, leaving 10 bases between the germline ends. CDR3 size: 12 residues. Germline CDR1 SNHLY, CDR2 FYNNEI. Using its own MiXCR run on the 5' RACE reads, TCRdb lists one record per CDR3 protein. The sample gives some 690,000 distinct CDR3 sequences, about 20% of which show up once; over 4% is in the top ten. These sequences were also reported in another study, on T cells expressing NK-cell markers. That paper states: Dominant NKG2C+ clonotypes in roughly 6 donors made up about 1.0-7.0% of CD8+ T cells.

This chain links TRBV2 with TRBJ2-3, with no clear D. The clonotype originates from a young woman in good health. The specimen sequenced was PBMCs. This CDR3 reads CAIPAITDTQYF. The CDR3 coding sequence is TGTGCCATACCAGCTATCACAGATACGCAGTATTTT.